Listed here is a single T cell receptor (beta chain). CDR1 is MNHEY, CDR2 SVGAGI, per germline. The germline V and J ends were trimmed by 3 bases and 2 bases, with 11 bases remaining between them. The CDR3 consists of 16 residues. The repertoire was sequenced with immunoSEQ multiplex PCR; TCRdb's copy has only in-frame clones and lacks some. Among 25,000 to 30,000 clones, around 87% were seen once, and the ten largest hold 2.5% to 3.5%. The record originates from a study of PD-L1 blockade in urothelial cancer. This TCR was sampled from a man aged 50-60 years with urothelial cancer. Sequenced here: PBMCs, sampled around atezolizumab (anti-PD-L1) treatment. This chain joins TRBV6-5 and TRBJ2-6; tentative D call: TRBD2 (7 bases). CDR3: CASSYKGGPGANVLTF. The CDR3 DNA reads TGTGCCAGCAGTTATAAGGGGGGGCCTGGGGCCAACGTCCTGACTTTC.